These T cell receptor beta chains were read from a single sample in a study of cytomegalovirus exposure and HLA in healthy donors. Sequenced by immunoSEQ multiplex PCR; TCRdb stores in-frame clones only, minus some. The sample has around 200,000 clones, around 74% seen once. Sequencing was done on a sample of PBMCs. All receptors derive from a male donor in good health and CMV-seronegative. Both conserved end residues are part of each CDR3. D genes are given only for firm matches. Rows give clone size only sometimes, using once, few, many, or a class for an expanded clone.

J gene	D gene	clone size	V gene	CDR3 DNA	CDR3 protein
TRBJ1-3	-	few	TRBV5-5	TGTGCCAGCAGCCTGGCCGACGCCTATACAGGTTCTGGAAACACCATATATTTT	CASSLADAYTGSGNTIYF
TRBJ1-2	-	few	TRBV15	TGTGCCACCAGCAGGGTTCAAATGACACCACACACCTTC	CATSRVQMTPHTF
TRBJ2-7	TRBD2	few	TRBV28	TGTGCCAGCAGTTTTGGGCCTAGGTATAGCGGGAGTAAACGGGTGTTTCCCGAGCAGTACTTC	CASSFGPRYSGSKRVFPEQYF
TRBJ1-2	-	once	TRBV11-2	TGTGCCAGCAGCTTAAGCCCCCAGGGGCCGCATGGCTACACCTTC	CASSLSPQGPHGYTF
TRBJ2-1	TRBD2	-	TRBV9	TGTGCCAGCAGCGTTGCCTCTAGCGGGAGTATCGCCTACAATGAGCAGTTCTTC	CASSVASSGSIAYNEQFF
TRBJ2-1	TRBD2	-	TRBV28	TGTGCCAGCAGGGGGACTAGCGGGAGTTACAATGAGCAGTTCTTC	CASRGTSGSYNEQFF
TRBJ2-1	TRBD2	few	TRBV7-9	TGTGCCAGCAGCCTAAGCGGGGGAAACTACAATGAGCAGTTCTTC	CASSLSGGNYNEQFF
TRBJ1-2	-	-	TRBV20-1	TGCAGTGCTACGGGTCAGCTGGGCTACACCTTC	CSATGQLGYTF
TRBJ1-2	TRBD1	-	TRBV5-1	TGCGCCAGCAGCTTGTTGACAGGGGCCGGATCATCTAACTATGGCTACACCTTC	CASSLLTGAGSSNYGYTF
TRBJ1-4	TRBD1	-	TRBV6-5	TGTGCCAGCAGGGGGACAGTCCCAATTCTCGGAAAACTGTTTTTT	CASRGTVPILGKLFF
TRBJ1-5	-	-	TRBV28	TGTGCCAGCAGTCCCACGTGGAGGGAGGGGAATCAGCCCCAGCATTTT	CASSPTWREGNQPQHF
TRBJ2-1	TRBD2	-	TRBV27	TGTGCCTCGACCGGGGGGGGCGCCTACAATGAGCAGTTCTTC	CASTGGGAYNEQFF
TRBJ1-6	-	-	TRBV7-2	TGTGCCAGCAGCTTCGGGTCCTATAATTCACCCCTCCACTTT	CASSFGSYNSPLHF
TRBJ1-2	-	-	TRBV19	TGTGCCAGTACCCCGCAGGAAGGCGGCTACACCTTC	CASTPQEGGYTF
TRBJ1-2	TRBD1	-	TRBV7-9	TGTGCCAGCAGCTTAAACAGGGGCGGCTACACCTTC	CASSLNRGGYTF
TRBJ1-3	TRBD1	-	TRBV6-1	TGTGCCAGCAGTGGACAGGGGACCGAGATTGGAAACACCATATATTTT	CASSGQGTEIGNTIYF
TRBJ1-1	-	-	TRBV5-8	TGTGCCAGCAGCTTGGAACCGGGCCGCGGGATGGAAGCTTTCTTT	CASSLEPGRGMEAFF
TRBJ2-1	TRBD2	-	TRBV15	TGTGCCACCAAACCGGGACTAGCGGGTTTCGGTGTCTACAATGAGCAGTTCTTC	CATKPGLAGFGVYNEQFF
TRBJ2-7	-	-	TRBV15	TGTGCCACCAGCAGAGGAGAGGTCTACGAGCAGTACTTC	CATSRGEVYEQYF
TRBJ1-4	TRBD1	once	TRBV4-1	TGCGCCAGCAGCCCTCCGGGACAGGGTGAAAAACTGTTTTTT	CASSPPGQGEKLFF
TRBJ1-2	TRBD1	-	TRBV4-3	TGCGCCAGCAGCCAAGCGATCGACAGGGGCTATGGCTACACCTTC	CASSQAIDRGYGYTF
TRBJ2-1	TRBD2	-	TRBV29-1	TGCAGCGTTGAAACCCCGGCCGGGACTAGCGGGGCCTACAATGAGCAGTTCTTC	CSVETPAGTSGAYNEQFF
TRBJ1-6	-	-	TRBV10-3	TGTGCCATCAGTGATGGGAGGGGAACGGTGTATAATTCACCCCTCCACTTT	CAISDGRGTVYNSPLHF
TRBJ1-5	-	-	TRBV5-4	TGTGCCAGCAGCGCGGGTAGGGAGAATCAGCCCCAGCATTTT	CASSAGRENQPQHF
TRBJ1-4	-	-	TRBV5-1	TGCGCCAGCAGCTTGGGAGGAGCAACTAATGAAAAACTGTTTTTT	CASSLGGATNEKLFF
TRBJ1-5	TRBD1	-	TRBV2	TGTGCCAGCAGTGGCTGGGACAGGGCCCGGGGTCAGCCCCAGCATTTT	CASSGWDRARGQPQHF
TRBJ1-2	-	-	TRBV30	TGTGCCTGGAGTGTAGGGGATTACTATGGCTACACCTTC	CAWSVGDYYGYTF
TRBJ1-2	TRBD1	few	TRBV28	TGTGCCAGCATCCAGGGACAGTTGAACTATGGCTACACCTTC	CASIQGQLNYGYTF
TRBJ1-5	-	few	TRBV27	TGTGCCAGCAGCCAACTCAATCAGCCCCAGCATTTT	CASSQLNQPQHF
TRBJ1-6	TRBD1	once	TRBV6-6	TGTGCCAGCAGCTGGGGACAGATCGATAGATCACCCCTCCACTTT	CASSWGQIDRSPLHF
TRBJ2-7	-	-	TRBV28	TGTGCCAGCACCACAGGGGGGGCAGCCTACGAGCAGTACTTC	CASTTGGAAYEQYF
TRBJ1-6	-	-	TRBV27	TGTGCCAGCAGTTTAGCAGGGCTCGGTAATTCACCCCTCCACTTT	CASSLAGLGNSPLHF
TRBJ1-2	-	-	TRBV28	TGTGCCAGCAGCCCTCCAGCCACAGGGCCGGGTGGCTACACCTTC	CASSPPATGPGGYTF
TRBJ1-5	-	-	TRBV7-2	TGTGCCAGCAGCTTAGCGCCAGATGATAGCAATCAGCCCCAGCATTTT	CASSLAPDDSNQPQHF
TRBJ1-3	-	-	TRBV10-1	TGCGCCAGCAGTGATTCCCAGACTCCGAGCTCTGGAAACACCATATATTTT	CASSDSQTPSSGNTIYF
TRBJ2-1	-	-	TRBV21-1	TGTGCCAGTACTAGCGAGTACAATGAGCAGTTCTTC	CASTSEYNEQFF
TRBJ2-1	-	-	TRBV2	TGTGCCAGCAGCCCCCTGACAAGAGCCTACAATGAGCAGTTCTTC	CASSPLTRAYNEQFF
TRBJ2-3	TRBD2	-	TRBV30	TGTGCCTGGGGACTTCCAGGCGGGAGCTCAGTGGGTAGCACAGATACGCAGTATTTT	CAWGLPGGSSVGSTDTQYF
TRBJ1-6	-	-	TRBV6-1	TGTGCCAGCAGTGAGGGGCAACCTCGCCACTTT	CASSEGQPRHF
TRBJ2-2	TRBD1	-	TRBV5-1	TGCGCCAGCAGCTCAGGACAGGGAAACACCGGGGAGCTGTTTTTT	CASSSGQGNTGELFF
TRBJ2-7	TRBD1	-	TRBV2	TGTGCCAGCAGTGAAGCGCTTCGGGACAGTCCCTCCTACGAGCAGTACTTC	CASSEALRDSPSYEQYF